This T cell receptor (beta chain) was identified in a study of CD8 T cells in ankylosing spondylitis. Overall study results and limits: Some of these motif variants have turned up before, in reports on reactive arthritis synovial fluid and blood. A TCR beta motif of under 10 highly homologous variants appeared characteristic of ankylosing spondylitis blood.

TCRdb itself ran the 5' RACE reads through MiXCR, one entry per CDR3 protein. The sample consists of around 320,000 distinct CDR3 sequences, roughly 20% of them appearing once. This clonotype has only a few counts. Its antigen is undetermined. V gave up 5 bases and J gave up 9 bases; unmatched junction bases: 0. The length of the CDR3 is 12 residues. Germline assignment: CDR1 GTSNPN and CDR2 SVGIG (reference sequence). V usage is TRBV30 and J usage is TRBJ2-1; 14 nucleotides align to TRBD2. The sequence was collected from a female donor with ankylosing spondylitis or in good health (not recorded which). Sequencing was performed on blood, either unsorted or a sorted T cell fraction (not recorded which). CDR3 coding DNA: TGTGCCTGGGGACTAGCGGGAGGTGAGCAGTTCTTC. This sequence encodes CAWGLAGGEQFF.